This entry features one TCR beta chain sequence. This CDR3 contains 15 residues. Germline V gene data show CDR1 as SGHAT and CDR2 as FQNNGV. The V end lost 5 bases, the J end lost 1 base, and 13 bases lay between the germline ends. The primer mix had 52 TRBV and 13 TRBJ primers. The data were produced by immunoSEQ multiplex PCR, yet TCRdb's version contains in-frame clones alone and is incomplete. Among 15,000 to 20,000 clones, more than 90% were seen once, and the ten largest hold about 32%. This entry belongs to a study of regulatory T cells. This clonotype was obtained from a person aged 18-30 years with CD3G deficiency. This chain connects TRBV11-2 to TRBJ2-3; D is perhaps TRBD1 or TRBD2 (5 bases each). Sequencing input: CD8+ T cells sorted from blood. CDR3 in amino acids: CASSQPGAGTDTQYF. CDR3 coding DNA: TGTGCCAGCAGCCAGCCCGGGGCGGGCACAGATACGCAGTATTTT.